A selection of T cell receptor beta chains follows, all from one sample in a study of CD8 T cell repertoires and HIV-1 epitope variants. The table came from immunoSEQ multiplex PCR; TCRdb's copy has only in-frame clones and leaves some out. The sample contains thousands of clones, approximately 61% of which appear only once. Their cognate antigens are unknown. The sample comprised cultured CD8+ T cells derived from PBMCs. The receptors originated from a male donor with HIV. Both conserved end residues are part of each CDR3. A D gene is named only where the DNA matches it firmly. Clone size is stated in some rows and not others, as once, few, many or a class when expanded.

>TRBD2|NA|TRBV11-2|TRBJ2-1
CASSPFMAGGHNEQFF
TGTGCCAGCAGCCCATTTATGGCGGGGGGTCACAATGAGCAGTTCTTC
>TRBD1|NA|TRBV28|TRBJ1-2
CASSSTAGTGGPNYGYTF
TGTGCCAGCAGTTCTACTGCCGGGACAGGGGGCCCTAACTATGGCTACACCTTC
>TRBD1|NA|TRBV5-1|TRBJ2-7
CASSLGDSGYEQYF
TGCGCCAGCAGCTTGGGGGACAGTGGCTACGAGCAGTACTTC
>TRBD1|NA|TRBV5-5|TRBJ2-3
CASSLLPGQGAESTDTQYF
TGTGCCAGCAGTCTTCTTCCCGGTCAGGGGGCGGAAAGCACAGATACGCAGTATTTT
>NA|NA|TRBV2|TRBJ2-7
CASNVYSPYEQYF
TGTGCCAGCAATGTGTACAGTCCCTACGAGCAGTACTTC
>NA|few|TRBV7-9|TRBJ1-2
CASSPWEGESYGYTF
TGTGCCAGCAGCCCCTGGGAAGGGGAGAGCTATGGCTACACCTTC
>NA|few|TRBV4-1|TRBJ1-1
CASSPSLNTEAFF
TGCGCCAGCAGCCCTAGTCTGAACACTGAAGCTTTCTTT
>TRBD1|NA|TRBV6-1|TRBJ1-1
CASSEEDRGGKNTEAFF
TGTGCCAGCAGTGAAGAGGACAGGGGAGGGAAGAACACTGAAGCTTTCTTT
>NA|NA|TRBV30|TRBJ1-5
CAWSLGEGQPQHF
TGTGCCTGGAGTCTGGGGGAGGGTCAGCCCCAGCATTTT
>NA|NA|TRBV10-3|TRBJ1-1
CAIRDRNTEAFF
TGTGCCATCAGGGACAGGAACACTGAAGCTTTCTTT
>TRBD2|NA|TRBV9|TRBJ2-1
CASSLEASGHADEQFF
TGTGCCAGCAGCCTAGAGGCTAGCGGCCATGCAGATGAGCAGTTCTTC
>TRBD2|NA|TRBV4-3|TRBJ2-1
CASSQLAGGYNEQFF
TGCGCCAGCAGCCAGTTAGCGGGGGGCTACAATGAGCAGTTCTTC
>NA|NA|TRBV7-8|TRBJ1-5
CASSLLLLGNQPQHF
TGTGCCAGCAGCCTCCTCCTGCTTGGCAATCAGCCCCAGCATTTT
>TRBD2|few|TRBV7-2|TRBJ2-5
CASSLAGGIETQYF
TGTGCCAGCAGCTTGGCGGGAGGCATAGAGACCCAGTACTTC
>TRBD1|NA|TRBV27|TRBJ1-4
CASRTGEEKLFF
TGTGCCAGCAGGACAGGGGAGGAAAAACTGTTTTTT
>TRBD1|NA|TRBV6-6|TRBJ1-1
CASSYGQGDEAFF
TGTGCCAGCAGTTACGGACAGGGGGATGAAGCTTTCTTT
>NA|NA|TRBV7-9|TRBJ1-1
CGTSATGEGNTEAFF
TGTGGCACATCCGCGACAGGAGAGGGAAACACTGAAGCTTTCTTT